This entry describes one TCR beta chain. The antigen is undetermined. The CDR3 contains 14 residues. V lost 1 base to trimming and J lost 4 bases; unmatched junction nucleotides: 6. CDR1 is SQVTM, CDR2 ANQGSEA, per germline. This specimen belongs to a study of CD8+ T cells in alopecia areata. For the study at large: The SALT score measured affected scalp surface percentage in treated patients. Study conclusions and caveats: Under tofacitinib, fewer expanded CD8+ clones appeared among the top 100 scalp clones. There were many expanded lesional clones persisting in scalp and blood during tofacitinib.

Isolated RNA was reverse transcribed into cDNA used as the sequencing template. TCRdb's copy holds only in-frame clones and misses some; the assay was immunoSEQ multiplex PCR. The sample has 50,000 to 65,000 clones; around 45% are singletons. Treatment reported: oral pan-JAK inhibitor, 5-10 mg twice daily. This TCR derives from a human donor with alopecia areata. The genes are TRBV29-1 and TRBJ2-7, with TRBD1 identical over 8 bases. Specimen: CD8+ T cells sorted from blood, collected between weeks 36 and 40, from a patient treated with tofacitinib. CDR3 DNA sequence: TGCAGCGTTGAAGTGGGGACAGGACCTTACGAGCAGTACTTC. It translates to CSVEVGTGPYEQYF.